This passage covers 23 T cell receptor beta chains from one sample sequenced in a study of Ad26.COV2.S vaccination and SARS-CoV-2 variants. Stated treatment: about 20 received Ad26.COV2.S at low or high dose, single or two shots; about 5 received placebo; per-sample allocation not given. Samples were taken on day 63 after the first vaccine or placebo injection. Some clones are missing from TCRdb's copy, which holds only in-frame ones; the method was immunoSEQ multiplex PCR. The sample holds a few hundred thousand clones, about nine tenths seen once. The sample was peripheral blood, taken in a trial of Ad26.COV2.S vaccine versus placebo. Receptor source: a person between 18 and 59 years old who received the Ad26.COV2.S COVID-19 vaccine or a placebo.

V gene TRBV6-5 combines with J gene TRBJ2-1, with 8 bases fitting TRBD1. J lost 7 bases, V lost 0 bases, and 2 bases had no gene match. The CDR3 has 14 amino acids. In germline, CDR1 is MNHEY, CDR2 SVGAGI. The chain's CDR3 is CASSYSTGENEQFF. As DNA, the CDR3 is TGTGCCAGCAGTTACTCGACAGGGGAGAATGAGCAGTTCTTC.

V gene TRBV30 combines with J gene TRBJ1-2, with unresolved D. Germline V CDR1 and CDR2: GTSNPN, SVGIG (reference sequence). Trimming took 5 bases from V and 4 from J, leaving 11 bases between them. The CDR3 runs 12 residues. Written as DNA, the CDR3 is TGTGCCTGGGCGCTAGGGAGCTATGGCTACACCTTC. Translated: CAWALGSYGYTF.

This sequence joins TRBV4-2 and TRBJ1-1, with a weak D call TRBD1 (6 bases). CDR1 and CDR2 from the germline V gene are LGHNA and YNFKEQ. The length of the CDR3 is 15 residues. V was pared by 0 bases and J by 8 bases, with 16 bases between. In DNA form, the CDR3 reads TGTGCCAGCAGCCAAGAAATCGTCAGGGGAGGGGAAGCTTTCTTT. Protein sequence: CASSQEIVRGGEAFF.

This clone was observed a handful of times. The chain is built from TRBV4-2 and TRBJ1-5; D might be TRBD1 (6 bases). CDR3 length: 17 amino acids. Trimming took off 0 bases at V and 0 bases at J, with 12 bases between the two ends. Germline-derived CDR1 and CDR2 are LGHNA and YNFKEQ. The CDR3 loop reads CASSQDPQGISNQPQHF. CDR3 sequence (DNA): TGTGCCAGCAGCCAAGATCCGCAGGGGATTAGCAATCAGCCCCAGCATTTT.

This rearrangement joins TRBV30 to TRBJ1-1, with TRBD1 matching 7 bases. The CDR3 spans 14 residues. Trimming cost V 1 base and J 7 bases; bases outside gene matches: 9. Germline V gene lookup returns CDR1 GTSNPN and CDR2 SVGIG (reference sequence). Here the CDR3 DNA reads TGTGCCTGGAGTGCGGGACAGTCGAAAATTGAAGCTTTCTTT. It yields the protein CAWSAGQSKIEAFF.

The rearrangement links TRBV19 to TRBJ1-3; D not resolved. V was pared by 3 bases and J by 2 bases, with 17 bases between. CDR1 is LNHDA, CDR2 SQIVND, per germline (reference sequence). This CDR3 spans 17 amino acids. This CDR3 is CASSISSTASPGNTIYF. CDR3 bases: TGTGCCAGTAGTATTTCGTCCACAGCCTCTCCTGGAAACACCATATATTTT.

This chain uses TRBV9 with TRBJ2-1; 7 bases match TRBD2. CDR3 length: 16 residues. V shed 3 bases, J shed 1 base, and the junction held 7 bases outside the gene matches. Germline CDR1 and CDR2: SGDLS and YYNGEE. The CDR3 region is CASSAPSGLSYNEQFF. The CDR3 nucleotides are TGTGCCAGCAGCGCCCCTAGCGGATTGTCCTACAATGAGCAGTTCTTC.

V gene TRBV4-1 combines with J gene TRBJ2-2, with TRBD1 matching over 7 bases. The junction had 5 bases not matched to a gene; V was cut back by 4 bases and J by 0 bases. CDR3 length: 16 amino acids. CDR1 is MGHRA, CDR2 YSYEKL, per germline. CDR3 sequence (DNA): TGCGCCAGCAGCCGGATACAGGGGACGAACACCGGGGAGCTGTTTTTT. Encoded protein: CASSRIQGTNTGELFF.

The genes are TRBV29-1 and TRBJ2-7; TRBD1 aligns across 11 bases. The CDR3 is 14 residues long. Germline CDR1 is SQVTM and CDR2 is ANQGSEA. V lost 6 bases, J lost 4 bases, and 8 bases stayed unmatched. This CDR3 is CSVAGTGGFYEQYF. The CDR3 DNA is TGCAGCGTAGCCGGGACAGGGGGGTTTTACGAGCAGTACTTC.

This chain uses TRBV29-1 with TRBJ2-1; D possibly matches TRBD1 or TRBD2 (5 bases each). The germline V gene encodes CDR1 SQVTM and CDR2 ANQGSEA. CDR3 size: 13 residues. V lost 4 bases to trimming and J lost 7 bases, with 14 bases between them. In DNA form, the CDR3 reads TGCAGCGTTGGTCGACCCGAGGGGAATGAGCAGTTCTTC. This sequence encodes CSVGRPEGNEQFF.

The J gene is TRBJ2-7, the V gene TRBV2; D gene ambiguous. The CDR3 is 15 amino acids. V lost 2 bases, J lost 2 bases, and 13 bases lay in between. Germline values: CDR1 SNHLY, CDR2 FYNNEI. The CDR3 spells CASSERIGVTYEQYF. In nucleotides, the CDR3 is TGTGCCAGCAGTGAAAGGATCGGAGTTACCTACGAGCAGTACTTC.

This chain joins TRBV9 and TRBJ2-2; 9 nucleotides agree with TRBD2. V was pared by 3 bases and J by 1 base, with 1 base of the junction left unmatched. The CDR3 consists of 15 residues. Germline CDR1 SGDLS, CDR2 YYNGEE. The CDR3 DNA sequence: TGTGCCAGCAGCGGTAGCGGGGGGAACACCGGGGAGCTGTTTTTT. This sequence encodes CASSGSGGNTGELFF. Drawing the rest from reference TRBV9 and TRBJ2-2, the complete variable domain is DSGVTQTPKHLITATGQRVTLRCSPRSGDLSVYWYQQSLDQGLQFLIQYYNGEERAKGNILERFSAQQFPDLHSELNLSSLELGDSALYFCASSGSGGNTGELFFGEGSRLTVL.

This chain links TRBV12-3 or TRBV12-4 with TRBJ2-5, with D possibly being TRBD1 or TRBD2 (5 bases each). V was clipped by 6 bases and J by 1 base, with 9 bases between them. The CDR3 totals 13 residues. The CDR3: CASSRGVQETQYF. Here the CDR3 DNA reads TGTGCCAGCAGCCGAGGGGTCCAAGAGACCCAGTACTTC.

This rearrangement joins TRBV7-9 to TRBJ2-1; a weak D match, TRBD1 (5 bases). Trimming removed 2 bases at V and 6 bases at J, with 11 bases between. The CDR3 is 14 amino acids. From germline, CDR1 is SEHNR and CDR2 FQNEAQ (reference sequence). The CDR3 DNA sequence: TGTGCCAGCAGCTTAAATAAGGGGCTCAATGAGCAGTTCTTC. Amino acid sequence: CASSLNKGLNEQFF.

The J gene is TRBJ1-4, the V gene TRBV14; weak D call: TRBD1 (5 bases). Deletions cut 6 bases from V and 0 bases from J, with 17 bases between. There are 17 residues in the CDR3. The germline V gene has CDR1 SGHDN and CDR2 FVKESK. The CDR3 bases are TGTGCCAGCAGACCTTTACCGGGGCCCGCAACTAATGAAAAACTGTTTTTT. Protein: CASRPLPGPATNEKLFF.

The CDR3 is CASRTGVEQFF. In nucleotides, the CDR3 is TGTGCCAGCAGGACAGGGGTAGAGCAGTTCTTC. V usage is TRBV27 and J usage is TRBJ2-1; the match to TRBD1 covers 8 bases. The trim removed 6 bases at V and 10 bases at J, leaving 2 bases unmatched. CDR1 MNHEY and CDR2 SMNVEV come from the germline V gene (reference sequence). CDR3 length: 11 residues.

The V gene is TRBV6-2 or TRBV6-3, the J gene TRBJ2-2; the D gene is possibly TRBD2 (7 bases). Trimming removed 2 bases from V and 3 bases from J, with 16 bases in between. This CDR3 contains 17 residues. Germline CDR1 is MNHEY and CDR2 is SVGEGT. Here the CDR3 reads CASSYPEGGADTGELFF. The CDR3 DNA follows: TGTGCCAGCAGTTACCCTGAGGGGGGGGCCGACACCGGGGAGCTGTTTTTT.

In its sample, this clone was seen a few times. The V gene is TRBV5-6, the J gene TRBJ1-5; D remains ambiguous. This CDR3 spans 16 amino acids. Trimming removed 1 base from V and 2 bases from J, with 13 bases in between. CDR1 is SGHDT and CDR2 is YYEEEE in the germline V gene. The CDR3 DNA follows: TGTGCCAGCAGCTTGTCGTCCCCCCGTGGCAATCAGCCCCAGCATTTT. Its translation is CASSLSSPRGNQPQHF.

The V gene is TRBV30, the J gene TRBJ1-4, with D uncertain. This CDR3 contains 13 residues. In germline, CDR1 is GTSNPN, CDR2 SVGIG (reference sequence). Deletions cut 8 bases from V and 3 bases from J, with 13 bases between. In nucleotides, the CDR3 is TGTGCCCAAGTTCACGGGCCTAATGAAAAACTGTTTTTT. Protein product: CAQVHGPNEKLFF.

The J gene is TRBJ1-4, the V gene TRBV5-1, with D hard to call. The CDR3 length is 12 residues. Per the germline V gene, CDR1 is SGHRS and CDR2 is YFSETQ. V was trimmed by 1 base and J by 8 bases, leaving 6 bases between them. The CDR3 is CASSLMGEKLFF. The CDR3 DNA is TGCGCCAGCAGCTTGATGGGGGAAAAACTGTTTTTT.

The CDR3 loop reads CASTPGRLYGYTF. In DNA, the CDR3 is TGCGCCAGCACCCCGGGACGGCTCTATGGCTACACCTTC. The chain has TRBV5-1 and TRBJ1-2; weak D call: TRBD1 (5 bases). The CDR3 runs to 13 residues. In germline, CDR1 is SGHRS, CDR2 YFSETQ. Between the trimmed V and J ends, which lost 6 bases and 4 bases, there was a span of 13 bases.

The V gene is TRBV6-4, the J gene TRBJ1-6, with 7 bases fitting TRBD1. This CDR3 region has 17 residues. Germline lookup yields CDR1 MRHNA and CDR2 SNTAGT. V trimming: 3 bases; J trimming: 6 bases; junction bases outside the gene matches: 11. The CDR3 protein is CASSESGGTATNSPLHF. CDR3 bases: TGTGCCAGCAGTGAGTCGGGGGGGACAGCAACTAATTCACCCCTCCACTTT.

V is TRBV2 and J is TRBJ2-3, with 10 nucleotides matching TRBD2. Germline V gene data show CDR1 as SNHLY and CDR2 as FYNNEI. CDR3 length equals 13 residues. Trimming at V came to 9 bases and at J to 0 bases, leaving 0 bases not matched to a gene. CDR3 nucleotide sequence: TGTGCCAGGGGACTAGCGAGCACAGATACGCAGTATTTT. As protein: CARGLASTDTQYF.